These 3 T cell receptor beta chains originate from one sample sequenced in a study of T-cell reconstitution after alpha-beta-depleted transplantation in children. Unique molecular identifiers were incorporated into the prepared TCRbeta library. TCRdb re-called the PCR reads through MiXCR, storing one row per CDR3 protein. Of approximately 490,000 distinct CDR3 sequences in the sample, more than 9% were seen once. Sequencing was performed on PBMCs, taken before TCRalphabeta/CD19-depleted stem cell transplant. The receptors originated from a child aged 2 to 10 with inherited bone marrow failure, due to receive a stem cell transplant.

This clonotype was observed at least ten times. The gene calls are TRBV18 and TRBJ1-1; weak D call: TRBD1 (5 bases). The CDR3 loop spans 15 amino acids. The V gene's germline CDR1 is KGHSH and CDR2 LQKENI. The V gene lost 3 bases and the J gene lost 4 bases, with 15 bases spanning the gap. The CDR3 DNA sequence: TGTGCCAGCTCACCGTCTTTAGGGGACGCCACTGAAGCTTTCTTT. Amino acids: CASSPSLGDATEAFF.

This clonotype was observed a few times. CDR3 sequence: CATSSSTGGRRYNEQFF. CDR3 nucleotides: TGTGCCACCAGCAGCTCCACAGGGGGGAGGAGATACAATGAGCAGTTCTTC. This chain connects TRBV15 to TRBJ2-1; 8 positions agree with TRBD1. Germline CDR1 LNHNV, CDR2 YYDKDF (reference sequence). This CDR3 has 17 residues. Trimming removed 3 bases from V and 4 bases from J; junction bases left unmatched: 11.

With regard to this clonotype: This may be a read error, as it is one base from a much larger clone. CDR3 residues: CASSQDLGTPKNTGDLFF. DNA for the CDR3: TGTGCCAGCAGCCAAGATCTGGGGACTCCTAAGAACACCGGGGACCTGTTTTTT. This chain connects TRBV4-2 to TRBJ2-2, with D tentatively TRBD2 (6 bases). This CDR3 has 18 residues. Germline V gives CDR1 LGHNA, CDR2 YNFKEQ.